A selection of T cell receptor beta chains follows, all from one sample in a study of T-cell memory formation after mild COVID-19. TCRdb independently ran MiXCR on the 5' RACE reads; one entry per CDR3 protein. The repertoire holds roughly 89,000 distinct CDR3 sequences, with approximately 15% as singletons. The sample comprised PBMCs or a T cell subset sorted from them (not recorded which). These TCRs come from a young man who had mild COVID-19 (a few samples of this study predate the infection). Cell type and time point are not known. Each CDR3 is given without its conserved first and last residue.

V gene | CDR3 protein
TRBV6-4 | ASSALAGRTDTQY
TRBV20-1 | SARDPTGGFYNEQF
TRBV11-2 | ASSLLSIGQGNTGELF
TRBV7-9 | ASSQVAGGQETQY
TRBV7-3 | ASSLSGGLYNEQF
TRBV2 | ARVPGQSSTDTQY
TRBV7-8 | ASSLGGGSYTQY
TRBV7-9 | ASSPGWGENTEAF
TRBV7-9 | ASSPGVKNTEAF
TRBV4-1 | ASSQEGRGNTEAF
TRBV6-5 | ASSPGTPYQPQH
TRBV2 | ASSEPGDRGYEQF
TRBV4-1 | ASSHATGTETQY
TRBV5-4 | ASSFGRYNSPLH
TRBV25-1 | ASSELGRLDSYNSPLH
TRBV27 | ASSLGPAVGYT
TRBV29-1 | SAAGLAGGPVYEQY
TRBV4-1 | ASSQSPGGTGELF
TRBV5-5 | ASSLRGLDTEAF
TRBV9 | ASSVLGSTGNQPQH
TRBV29-1 | TVYGQGGPDTQY
TRBV11-2 | ASSPLAGGPSNEQF
TRBV3-1 | ASSPRWGGVTEAF
TRBV29-1 | SVVFSKSTGELF
TRBV7-9 | ASSLGGDGLQETQY
TRBV7-2 | ASSPKPGGASGYT
TRBV6-2/TRBV6-3 | ASSSERASGSTDTQY
TRBV3-2 | ASSGDCLPEAF
TRBV7-9 | ASSHLNREWVYGYT
TRBV6-2/TRBV6-3 | ASSPTSASQATQY
TRBV4-2 | ASSQFFGGVRQETQY
TRBV7-2 | ASTLSPSGDYNEQF
TRBV30 | AWRRKYTEVF
TRBV6-2/TRBV6-3 | ASSLWYEQF
TRBV27 | ASSLWDPKDEQY
TRBV20-1 | SAIEGETQY
TRBV5-1 | ASSQGQRMNTEAF